One sample yielded the 15 T cell receptor beta chains listed below, sequenced in a study of neurological immune-mediated disorders. TCRdb called the 5' RACE reads again in MiXCR, with one record for every CDR3 protein. The repertoire holds some 77,000 distinct CDR3 sequences, with about 9.4% as singletons. The sequenced material came from PBMCs. The source of these receptors is a middle-aged man in good health.

This clonotype has at least ten counts. The J gene is TRBJ2-5, the V gene TRBV6-5, with 7 nucleotides matching TRBD2. The germline V gene encodes CDR1 MNHEY and CDR2 SVGAGI. CDR3 length: 14 amino acids. The V segment lost 2 bases and the J segment 4 bases; nucleotides outside the gene matches: 4. The chain's CDR3 is CASSYGGGGETQYF. In DNA, the CDR3 is TGTGCCAGCAGTTACGGCGGGGGAGGAGAGACCCAGTACTTC.

Turning to this clonotype: This may be a read error: a much more frequent sequence differs by one nucleotide. The rearrangement links TRBV2 to TRBJ1-1; no clear D gene. The CDR3 sequence is 14 residues long. CDR1 is SNHLY and CDR2 is FYNNEI in the germline V gene. The CDR3 coding sequence is TGTGCCAACAGTGACCGCTTAAAGAACACTGAAGCTTTCTTT. Its translation: CANSDRLKNTEAFF.

This clonotype was observed at least ten times. V gene TRBV28 combines with J gene TRBJ1-1; possible D gene TRBD1, 5 bases. Trimming took 2 bases from V and 3 from J, leaving 10 bases between them. The CDR3 has 14 amino acids. Germline loops: CDR1 MDHEN, CDR2 SYDVKM. The CDR3 DNA reads TGTGCCAGCAGTTTAGAGGGGCGGGACACTGAAGCTTTCTTT. This codes for CASSLEGRDTEAFF.

The sample holds many counts of this clonotype. The genes are TRBV5-6 and TRBJ1-2, with a weak D call TRBD1 (6 bases). In germline, CDR1 is SGHDT, CDR2 YYEEEE. The V and J ends lost 3 bases and 1 base respectively, with 16 bases between them. This CDR3 is built from 16 residues. CDR3 protein: CASSWTEALYNYGYTF. The CDR3 nucleotides read TGTGCCAGCAGCTGGACAGAAGCTTTATATAACTATGGCTACACCTTC.

As concerns this clonotype: One base away lies a much larger clone, so this may be a sequencing read error. J is TRBJ2-1 and V is TRBV4-3, with TRBD2 matching over 7 bases. There are 20 residues in the CDR3. After removal of 1 base from V and 9 bases from J, the junction contained 24 bases not matched to a gene. Per germline, CDR1 LGHNA and CDR2 YSLEER. The DNA of the CDR3 is TGCGCCAGCAGCCAAGGGGGAAGGACTAGTTGTAGGGATACAAGGGGTGAGCAGTTCTTC. It codes for CASSQGGRTSCRDTRGEQFF.

In its sample, this clonotype was seen many times. V is TRBV11-2 and J is TRBJ2-7; 10 nucleotides agree with TRBD2. This CDR3 is built from 15 residues. Trimming at V came to 5 bases and at J to 1 base, leaving 5 bases not matched to a gene. Germline V lookup: CDR1 SGHAT, CDR2 FQNNGV. The CDR3 region is CASSVTSGNSYEQYF. CDR3 in DNA: TGTGCCAGCAGCGTTACTAGCGGGAATTCCTACGAGCAGTACTTC.

The chain employs TRBV5-1 and TRBJ2-1, with 9 bases matching TRBD2. Germline trimming cut 3 bases from V and 0 bases from J; bases unmatched to any gene: 4. The CDR3 contains 16 residues. In germline, CDR1 is SGHRS, CDR2 YFSETQ. Here the CDR3 reads CASSSNSGSSYNEQFF. The DNA for the CDR3 is TGCGCCAGCAGCTCGAATAGCGGGAGCTCCTACAATGAGCAGTTCTTC. The variable domain in full, completed from reference TRBV5-1 and TRBJ2-1, reads KAGVTQTPRYLIKTRGQQVTLSCSPISGHRSVSWYQQTPGQGLQFLFEYFSETQRNKGNFPGRFSGRQFSNSRSEMNVSTLELGDSALYLCASSSNSGSSYNEQFFGPGTRLTVL.

This clonotype was observed a few times. J is TRBJ2-7 and V is TRBV3-1; 9 positions match TRBD2. With V trimmed by 6 bases and J by 2 bases, 2 bases remained unmatched. Germline V gene lookup returns CDR1 LGHDT and CDR2 YNNKEL (reference sequence). CDR3 length: 13 residues. The CDR3 is CASRGGRAYEQYF. The CDR3 nucleotides are TGTGCCAGCAGGGGCGGGAGGGCCTACGAGCAGTACTTC.

There are many counts of this clonotype. The J gene is TRBJ2-5, the V gene TRBV7-2; D unclear. Germline CDR1 and CDR2: SGHTA and FQGNSA. The germline V and J ends were trimmed by 1 base and 6 bases, with 6 bases remaining between them. This CDR3 is built from 12 residues. The CDR3 nucleotides are TGTGCCAGCAGCTTAGAAACCCAGACCCAGTACTTC. Its protein is CASSLETQTQYF. The full variable domain, completed using reference TRBV7-2 and TRBJ2-5, is GAGVSQSPSNKVTEKGKDVELRCDPISGHTALYWYRQSLGQGLEFLIYFQGNSAPDKSGLPSDRFSAERTGGSVSTLTIQRTQQEDSAVYLCASSLETQTQYFGPGTRLLVL.

This clonotype was counted at least ten times. The chain combines TRBV12-3 or TRBV12-4 with TRBJ1-5, with no clear D. This CDR3 comprises 13 residues. Trimming pared 2 bases from V and 4 bases from J, leaving 6 bases between. This CDR3 reads CASSLLVNQPQHF. DNA of the CDR3: TGTGCCAGCAGTTTATTGGTAAATCAGCCCCAGCATTTT.

This clonotype was picked up many times. V gene TRBV7-9 combines with J gene TRBJ1-5; 8 bases fit TRBD1. V lost 5 bases to trimming and J lost 4 bases; unmatched junction nucleotides: 7. Germline CDR1 reads SEHNR; CDR2 reads FQNEAQ (reference sequence). This CDR3 spans 15 amino acids. The CDR3 spells CASSPGTGENQPQHF. CDR3 DNA sequence: TGTGCCAGCAGCCCCGGGACAGGTGAAAATCAGCCCCAGCATTTT.

This clonotype was detected many times. V is TRBV24-1 and J is TRBJ2-1; D remains ambiguous. The ends were cut back, 3 bases at V and 7 bases at J, with 18 bases in the middle. This CDR3 has 16 amino acids. Germline CDR1 reads KGHDR; CDR2 reads SFDVKD. CDR3 DNA sequence: TGTGCCACCAGTGATCCCGGTCAAGGAAGGGCTAATGAGCAGTTCTTC. It translates to CATSDPGQGRANEQFF.

This clonotype came up many times. The chain joins TRBV7-2 to TRBJ2-1; D uncertain. The CDR3 loop spans 13 amino acids. V gave up 5 bases and J gave up 4 bases, with 9 bases separating them. Germline V lookup: CDR1 SGHTA, CDR2 FQGNSA. The CDR3 region is CASSQQKYNEQFF. CDR3 nucleotides: TGTGCCAGCAGCCAACAGAAGTACAATGAGCAGTTCTTC.

This clonotype has ten or more counts. The V and J genes are TRBV7-2 and TRBJ2-1; 8 nucleotides match TRBD1. The ends lost 5 bases at V and 3 bases at J; junction bases unmatched: 6. The length of the CDR3 is 15 residues. From germline, CDR1 is SGHTA and CDR2 FQGNSA. CDR3 sequence: CASSQDRADYNEQFF. CDR3 bases: TGTGCCAGCAGCCAGGACAGGGCGGACTACAATGAGCAGTTCTTC.

This clonotype has ten or more counts. The chain links TRBV20-1 to TRBJ2-7, with D maybe TRBD1 (6 bases). Trimming pared 3 bases from V and 6 bases from J, leaving 18 bases between. Per the germline V gene, CDR1 is DFQATT and CDR2 is SNEGSKA (reference sequence). The CDR3 loop spans 14 amino acids. The CDR3 loop reads CSARLAGVGREQYF. The DNA of the CDR3 is TGCAGTGCTAGGCTAGCAGGGGTTGGGCGCGAGCAGTACTTC.